Each of the 21 T cell receptor beta chains below was sequenced from the same sample in a study of long-term antiretroviral therapy in people with HIV. Assay version v3.0 of immunoSEQ was used, and it was run at survey level. Data came from immunoSEQ multiplex PCR; TCRdb stores just in-frame clones and leaves some out. Of about 27,000 clones detected, just over 90% appear once; the ten largest clones hold less than 9.5%. The source was unsorted PBMCs, collected 7.6 years after starting antiretroviral therapy. The source is a woman in her 40s with HIV.

The rearrangement joins TRBV18 to TRBJ1-2; 9 bases line up with TRBD1. The germline gives CDR1 KGHSH, CDR2 LQKENI. Unmatched junction bases numbered 9, after V lost 3 bases and J lost 4 bases. The CDR3 has 16 residues. In DNA, the CDR3 is TGTGCCAGCTCACCGGGACAGGGAGCGCTAGGCTATGGCTACACCTTC. Translated, it gives CASSPGQGALGYGYTF. Filled out from reference TRBV18 and TRBJ1-2, the complete variable domain reads NAGVMQNPRHLVRRRGQEARLRCSPMKGHSHVYWYRQLPEEGLKFMVYLQKENIIDESGMPKERFSAEFPKEGPSILRIQQVVRGDSAAYFCASSPGQGALGYGYTFGSGTRLTVV.

V and J are TRBV6-1 and TRBJ1-1; 9 nucleotides align to TRBD1. There are 13 residues in the CDR3. J gave up 4 bases and V 3 bases, and 0 bases lay outside the gene matches. Germline CDR1 and CDR2: MNHNS and SASEGT. The CDR3 protein is CASSEDRGTEAFF. The CDR3 nucleotides read TGTGCCAGCAGTGAGGACAGGGGCACTGAAGCTTTCTTT.

The rearrangement links TRBV5-6 to TRBJ1-2; possible D gene TRBD1, 6 bases. The germline gives CDR1 SGHDT, CDR2 YYEEEE. CDR3 length: 16 amino acids. The V and J ends lost 4 bases and 7 bases respectively, with 23 bases between them. This chain's CDR3 is CASSPLQGIVFGGYTF. CDR3 nucleotide sequence: TGTGCCAGCAGCCCCTTACAGGGTATTGTTTTTGGTGGCTACACCTTC.

The table lists this clone with a count of one. The V and J genes are TRBV10-3 and TRBJ2-3; 11 bases are shared with TRBD2. The V gene end was trimmed by 2 bases and the J gene end by 3 bases; junction bases not matched to a gene: 4. The CDR3 loop spans 16 amino acids. The germline V gene has CDR1 ENHRY and CDR2 SYGVKD. The CDR3 nucleotides are TGTGCCATCAGTGAGGGCCCTAGCGGGGGGACAGATACGCAGTATTTT. Translating it yields CAISEGPSGGTDTQYF.

The CDR3 loop is CASSITPGQGEFF. CDR3 nucleotides: TGTGCCAGCAGTATTACTCCGGGACAGGGAGAGTTCTTC. The V and J genes are TRBV6-6 and TRBJ2-1; 9 bases map to TRBD1. This CDR3 is built from 13 residues. CDR1 and CDR2 from the germline V gene are MNHNY and SVGAGI (reference sequence). Trimming at V came to 5 bases and at J to 14 bases, leaving 10 bases not matched to a gene.

This CDR3 reads CASSSMQGARTEAFF. Written as DNA, the CDR3 is TGCGCCAGCAGCTCAATGCAGGGGGCGCGGACTGAAGCTTTCTTT. V gene TRBV5-1 combines with J gene TRBJ1-1, with 8 bases lining up with TRBD1. After removal of 3 bases from V and 5 bases from J, the junction contained 9 bases not matched to a gene. The CDR3 has 15 residues. From germline, CDR1 is SGHRS and CDR2 YFSETQ.

There are a few counts of this clone. The chain combines TRBV11-2 with TRBJ2-7, with 10 bases fitting TRBD1. With V trimmed by 5 bases and J by 2 bases, 3 bases remained unmatched. The CDR3 extends over 14 amino acids. Germline V lookup: CDR1 SGHAT, CDR2 FQNNGV. This CDR3 reads CASSVGQGTYEQYF. The CDR3 DNA reads as TGTGCCAGCAGCGTGGGACAGGGGACCTACGAGCAGTACTTC.

V gene TRBV10-3 combines with J gene TRBJ2-3; the D is unclear. V lost 0 bases and J 0 bases, leaving 13 bases between the germline ends. This CDR3 has 17 residues. Germline V lookup: CDR1 ENHRY, CDR2 SYGVKD. The CDR3 spells CAISESKYSPSTDTQYF. The CDR3, as DNA: TGTGCCATCAGTGAGTCGAAATATTCCCCCAGCACAGATACGCAGTATTTT.

The chain employs TRBV19 and TRBJ2-1, with unresolved D. The CDR3 runs 17 residues. V dropped 1 base and J dropped 2 bases, with 15 bases sitting between them. Germline loops: CDR1 LNHDA, CDR2 SQIVND (reference sequence). This chain's CDR3 is CASSIASAGSTYNEQFF. The CDR3 coding sequence is TGTGCCAGTAGTATAGCCTCGGCAGGCTCAACCTACAATGAGCAGTTCTTC.

CDR3 sequence reads: CAHGQGYNEQFF. CDR3 sequence (DNA): TGTGCACACGGACAGGGCTACAATGAGCAGTTCTTC. This sequence joins TRBV30 and TRBJ2-1; 8 positions agree with TRBD1. Looked up from germline, CDR1 is GTSNPN and CDR2 is SVGIG (reference sequence). The length of the CDR3 is 12 residues.

The chain combines TRBV5-1 with TRBJ2-5; the D is unclear. V was trimmed by 1 base and J by 2 bases, leaving 6 bases between them. Per germline, CDR1 SGHRS and CDR2 YFSETQ. The CDR3 is 13 residues long. CDR3 region: CASSLQEQETQYF. CDR3 nucleotides: TGCGCCAGCAGCTTGCAGGAGCAAGAGACCCAGTACTTC.

This sequence joins TRBV18 and TRBJ2-5, with D possibly being TRBD2 (5 bases). Germline lookup yields CDR1 KGHSH and CDR2 LQKENI. Trimming cost V 1 base and J 5 bases, with 20 bases left between them. This CDR3 is 17 amino acids long. CDR3: CASSPRLVGNSGETQYF. The CDR3 bases are TGTGCCAGCTCACCACGGTTGGTTGGGAATTCGGGGGAGACCCAGTACTTC.

The V and J genes are TRBV7-9 and TRBJ2-3; D is unclear. This CDR3 contains 16 residues. Germline V gene sequence: CDR1 SEHNR, CDR2 FQNEAQ (reference sequence). The V end lost 2 bases, the J end lost 0 bases, and 12 bases lay between the germline ends. CDR3 DNA: TGTGCCAGCAGCTTAAGTGGGGTTTCTAGCACAGATACGCAGTATTTT. Translated: CASSLSGVSSTDTQYF.

The rearrangement joins TRBV5-1 to TRBJ1-1, with D possibly being TRBD1 (6 bases). CDR3 size: 15 residues. CDR1 SGHRS and CDR2 YFSETQ come from the germline V gene. V was cut by 4 bases and J by 2 bases, with 15 bases left in between. CDR3 nucleotide sequence: TGCGCCAGCAGCGAGACCCAGGGGAGAAACACTGAAGCTTTCTTT. It specifies CASSETQGRNTEAFF.

The chain employs TRBV5-1 and TRBJ2-7; 8 bases match TRBD2. The germline CDR1 and CDR2 sequences are SGHRS and YFSETQ. V trimming: 2 bases; J trimming: 0 bases; junction bases outside the gene matches: 4. This CDR3 is built from 15 residues. The CDR3 loop reads CASSLGGGNSYEQYF. The CDR3 DNA follows: TGCGCCAGCAGCTTAGGCGGGGGGAACTCCTACGAGCAGTACTTC.

This sequence joins TRBV6-6 and TRBJ1-4; D is ambiguous. The germline V gene encodes CDR1 MNHNY and CDR2 SVGAGI (reference sequence). The CDR3 length is 11 residues. V was shortened by 2 bases and J by 8 bases, with 3 bases between the two germline ends. The CDR3 DNA sequence: TGTGCCAGCAGTTACGGGGAAAAACTGTTTTTT. This gives the protein CASSYGEKLFF.

The chain is built from TRBV4-1 and TRBJ1-2; D possibly corresponds to TRBD1 (5 bases). Germline V gene data show CDR1 as MGHRA and CDR2 as YSYEKL. The V end lost 4 bases, the J end lost 0 bases, and 15 bases lay between the germline ends. This CDR3 region has 16 residues. The DNA of the CDR3 is TGCGCCAGCAGCCTACTTTCCTGGGGCGCTAACTATGGCTACACCTTC. Translated: CASSLLSWGANYGYTF.

This chain joins TRBV2 and TRBJ1-1; D may be TRBD1 (5 bases). Germline V CDR1 and CDR2: SNHLY, FYNNEI. The CDR3 loop spans 12 amino acids. V shed 8 bases and J shed 6 bases, with 13 bases lying between them. The CDR3 DNA sequence: TGTGCCAGCCGGGGGGGAGAGGCTGAAGCTTTCTTT. Protein sequence: CASRGGEAEAFF.

The chain combines TRBV6-5 with TRBJ1-4; D unclear. The germline CDR1 and CDR2 sequences are MNHEY and SVGAGI. The CDR3 is 14 amino acids. Deletions cut 2 bases from V and 7 bases from J, with 11 bases between. The CDR3 protein is CASSYDNNVEKLFF. In nucleotides, the CDR3 is TGTGCCAGCAGTTACGACAACAACGTTGAAAAACTGTTTTTT.

This clone has a single count. The J gene is TRBJ2-1, the V gene TRBV4-3; possibly TRBD1 for D (6 bases). CDR1 LGHNA and CDR2 YSLEER come from the germline V gene. The CDR3 runs to 18 residues. The germline V and J ends were trimmed by 3 bases and 6 bases, with 24 bases remaining between them. The CDR3 sequence: CASSQENPGTPWSNEQFF. CDR3 bases: TGCGCCAGCAGCCAGGAAAATCCCGGGACACCATGGTCCAATGAGCAGTTCTTC.

This clone occurred a few times. This sequence joins TRBV6-6 and TRBJ2-5; D is tentatively TRBD1 or TRBD2 (5 bases each). The germline CDR1 and CDR2 sequences are MNHNY and SVGAGI (reference sequence). CDR3 length: 12 residues. Trimming removed 4 bases at V and 2 bases at J, with 5 bases between. CDR3 bases: TGTGCCAGCAGTTGGGGGCAAGAGACCCAGTACTTC. Its translation: CASSWGQETQYF.